The 26 T cell receptor beta chains reported below all come from one sample, sequenced in a study of blood T cell repertoires in COVID-19. The data were produced by immunoSEQ multiplex PCR, yet TCRdb's version contains in-frame clones alone and is incomplete. The sample has 200,000 to 250,000 clones; about nine tenths are singletons. The sequenced sample was peripheral blood. The receptors stem from a man in his forties or fifties with acute or convalescent COVID-19.

The V gene is TRBV30, the J gene TRBJ1-5; D is possibly TRBD1 (6 bases). There are 14 residues in the CDR3. The ends were cut back, 2 bases at V and 4 bases at J, with 12 bases in the middle. CDR1 is GTSNPN and CDR2 is SVGIG in the germline V gene (reference sequence). CDR3 sequence: CAWSSGQVNQPQHF. The CDR3 DNA reads TGTGCCTGGAGTTCGGGACAAGTGAATCAGCCCCAGCATTTT.

The genes are TRBV5-1 and TRBJ2-3; 13 bases line up with TRBD2. The CDR3 consists of 16 residues. V was clipped by 4 bases and J by 3 bases; unmatched bases: 5. Per the germline V gene, CDR1 is SGHRS and CDR2 is YFSETQ. The CDR3 nucleotides are TGCGCCAGCAGCGCAGGACTAGCGGGGGCAACAGATACGCAGTATTTT. Its protein is CASSAGLAGATDTQYF.

The rearrangement links TRBV6-5 to TRBJ1-1; 8 bases are shared with TRBD1. V lost 3 bases to trimming and J lost 4 bases; unmatched junction nucleotides: 4. The germline gives CDR1 MNHEY, CDR2 SVGAGI. The CDR3 runs 14 residues. The CDR3 region has the DNA TGTGCCAGCAGTTATATGGACAGGGCCACTGAAGCTTTCTTT. It specifies CASSYMDRATEAFF.

The V and J genes are TRBV11-2 and TRBJ2-7, with D unclear. The CDR3 covers 13 residues. Germline assignment: CDR1 SGHAT and CDR2 FQNNGV. The V gene lost 0 bases and the J gene lost 6 bases, with 9 bases spanning the gap. The CDR3 coding sequence is TGTGCCAGCAGCTTAGATAGAGTTGGCGAGCAGTACTTC. It encodes CASSLDRVGEQYF.

The rearrangement joins TRBV4-2 to TRBJ1-1, with 7 bases that match TRBD1. Germline CDR1 LGHNA, CDR2 YNFKEQ. This CDR3 contains 15 residues. V shed 0 bases, J shed 3 bases, and the junction held 4 bases outside the gene matches. CDR3 region: CASSQEGRGYTEAFF. The CDR3 DNA reads as TGTGCCAGCAGCCAAGAGGGCAGGGGGTACACTGAAGCTTTCTTT.

The chain employs TRBV6-5 and TRBJ1-2, with no clear D. Germline CDR1 reads MNHEY; CDR2 reads SVGAGI. The CDR3 sequence is 11 residues long. V was cut by 10 bases and J by 5 bases, with 11 bases left in between. The CDR3 here is CATTRSYGYTF. The CDR3 DNA sequence: TGTGCCACCACTCGCTCGTATGGCTACACCTTC.

The chain has TRBV5-6 and TRBJ1-2, with TRBD1 as a possible D gene (5 bases). Trimming took off 3 bases at V and 3 bases at J, with 6 bases between the two ends. CDR3 length: 12 amino acids. The germline gives CDR1 SGHDT, CDR2 YYEEEE. This CDR3 reads CASSSGDYGYTF. CDR3 nucleotides: TGTGCCAGCAGCTCGGGGGACTATGGCTACACCTTC.

This chain links TRBV19 with TRBJ1-4, with TRBD1 matching 7 bases. Unmatched junction bases numbered 8, after V lost 3 bases and J lost 7 bases. This CDR3 contains 15 residues. Germline lookup yields CDR1 LNHDA and CDR2 SQIVND (reference sequence). In nucleotides, the CDR3 is TGTGCCAGTAGTATTATGACAGGGCGTGGTGAAAAACTGTTTTTT. It encodes CASSIMTGRGEKLFF.

The CDR3 region is CASSRTLPGQEENIQYF. Here the CDR3 DNA reads TGCGCCAGCAGCCGAACTCTTCCGGGACAGGAGGAAAACATTCAGTACTTC. This sequence joins TRBV5-1 and TRBJ2-4; 8 bases are a match to TRBD1. Germline V lookup: CDR1 SGHRS, CDR2 YFSETQ. Losses at the gene ends were 4 bases for V and 5 bases for J; bases not matched to a gene: 14. This CDR3 has 17 amino acids. Complete variable domain (other parts from reference TRBV5-1 and TRBJ2-4): KAGVTQTPRYLIKTRGQQVTLSCSPISGHRSVSWYQQTPGQGLQFLFEYFSETQRNKGNFPGRFSGRQFSNSRSEMNVSTLELGDSALYLCASSRTLPGQEENIQYFGAGTRLSVL.

The chain employs TRBV5-1 and TRBJ1-4; possible D gene TRBD1, 6 bases. V was clipped by 3 bases and J by 7 bases, with 13 bases between them. The germline V gene encodes CDR1 SGHRS and CDR2 YFSETQ. The CDR3 has 14 residues. The CDR3 spells CASSSRGASEKLFF. CDR3 nucleotide sequence: TGCGCCAGCAGCTCCAGGGGAGCTAGTGAAAAACTGTTTTTT. Full variable domain (rest looked up from reference TRBV5-1 and TRBJ1-4): KAGVTQTPRYLIKTRGQQVTLSCSPISGHRSVSWYQQTPGQGLQFLFEYFSETQRNKGNFPGRFSGRQFSNSRSEMNVSTLELGDSALYLCASSSRGASEKLFFGSGTQLSVL.

This clone was picked up a small number of times. This chain uses TRBV5-1 with TRBJ1-4; D remains ambiguous. V was shortened by 4 bases and J by 5 bases, with 15 bases between the two germline ends. Germline values: CDR1 SGHRS, CDR2 YFSETQ. There are 15 residues in the CDR3. CDR3 DNA: TGCGCCAGCAGCCCCCAGGAGGGATGGAATGAAAAACTGTTTTTT. This encodes CASSPQEGWNEKLFF.

This chain uses TRBV30 with TRBJ1-5; D gene ambiguous. This CDR3 comprises 14 residues. Germline V gene sequence: CDR1 GTSNPN, CDR2 SVGIG (reference sequence). The V end was cut by 2 bases, the J end by 0 bases, with 8 bases between. CDR3 sequence reads: CAWSSVNSNQPQHF. The CDR3 DNA follows: TGTGCCTGGAGTTCAGTAAATAGCAATCAGCCCCAGCATTTT.

The chain uses TRBV27 and TRBJ1-2, with 7 nucleotides matching TRBD1. The CDR3 consists of 13 residues. In germline, CDR1 is MNHEY, CDR2 SMNVEV (reference sequence). After removal of 4 bases from V and 4 bases from J, the junction contained 3 bases not matched to a gene. The CDR3 DNA reads as TGTGCCAGCAGTTCCGCAGGGGGCTATGGCTACACCTTC. Amino acids: CASSSAGGYGYTF.

The J gene is TRBJ1-3, the V gene TRBV18; no definite D call. The ends were cut back, 3 bases at V and 0 bases at J, with 12 bases in the middle. This CDR3 is built from 16 residues. The germline V gene has CDR1 KGHSH and CDR2 LQKENI. The CDR3 reads CASSPTTPGSGNTIYF. The CDR3, as DNA: TGTGCCAGCTCACCCACGACCCCGGGCTCTGGAAACACCATATATTTT.

This clone was counted only a few times. This chain joins TRBV2 and TRBJ2-1; no reliable D call. V lost 6 bases to trimming and J lost 6 bases, with 24 bases between them. Germline CDR1 reads SNHLY; CDR2 reads FYNNEI. The CDR3 spans 17 residues. For the CDR3, the DNA is TGTGCCAGCAGAAAAAAAGAGACTCACGGAACTACCAATGAGCAGTTCTTC. Amino acids: CASRKKETHGTTNEQFF.

This chain joins TRBV4-1 and TRBJ2-6, with D possibly matching TRBD2 (6 bases). The germline CDR1 and CDR2 sequences are MGHRA and YSYEKL. V gave up 4 bases and J gave up 0 bases, with 7 bases separating them. This CDR3 contains 15 residues. CDR3 sequence reads: CASSPRGSGANVLTF. The CDR3, as DNA: TGCGCCAGCAGCCCGCGGGGCTCTGGGGCCAACGTCCTGACTTTC.

This clone was detected a few times. The chain joins TRBV23-1 to TRBJ1-2, with TRBD1 matching 7 bases. TRBV23-1 is designated an ORF whose function remains uncertain. Trimming cost V 0 bases and J 0 bases; bases outside gene matches: 4. The CDR3 runs to 16 residues. In DNA form, the CDR3 reads TGCGCCAGCAGTCAATCGGACAGGATGCCTAACTATGGCTACACCTTC. The encoded protein is CASSQSDRMPNYGYTF.

The genes are TRBV9 and TRBJ2-7, with D possibly TRBD1 on 5 matching bases. V shed 1 base and J shed 9 bases, with 17 bases lying between them. The CDR3 has 14 amino acids. Germline values: CDR1 SGDLS, CDR2 YYNGEE. CDR3 in amino acids: CASSVQQGLTAQYF. For the CDR3, the DNA is TGTGCCAGCAGCGTACAGCAGGGTTTGACGGCGCAGTACTTC.

The gene calls are TRBV12-3 or TRBV12-4 and TRBJ2-6, with unresolved D. This CDR3 comprises 11 residues. Trimming took off 2 bases at V and 12 bases at J, with 5 bases between the two ends. The CDR3: CASSLLGVLTF. The DNA for the CDR3 is TGTGCCAGCAGTTTACTAGGCGTCCTGACTTTC.

The chain joins TRBV15 to TRBJ1-4; D is undetermined. Germline CDR1 LNHNV, CDR2 YYDKDF (reference sequence). This CDR3 spans 15 amino acids. Trimming removed 0 bases at V and 5 bases at J, with 10 bases between. The CDR3 protein is CATSRDRMRNEKLFF. In nucleotides, the CDR3 is TGTGCCACCAGCAGAGATCGCATGAGGAATGAAAAACTGTTTTTT.

The CDR3 sequence is CASSLDRGYEKLFF. In DNA form, the CDR3 reads TGTGCCAGCAGTTTGGACAGGGGGTATGAAAAACTGTTTTTT. This chain connects TRBV2 to TRBJ1-4; 10 bases map to TRBD1. The CDR3 loop spans 14 amino acids. V gave up 5 bases and J gave up 6 bases; unmatched junction bases: 3. Looked up from germline, CDR1 is SNHLY and CDR2 is FYNNEI.

The chain combines TRBV24-1 with TRBJ2-3, with TRBD2 as a possible D gene (7 bases). The length of the CDR3 is 13 residues. The V end was cut by 7 bases, the J end by 3 bases, with 10 bases between. From germline, CDR1 is KGHDR and CDR2 SFDVKD. CDR3 protein: CATRGGGTDTQYF. DNA of the CDR3: TGTGCCACCAGAGGGGGGGGTACAGATACGCAGTATTTT.

The chain has TRBV19 and TRBJ1-1, with 8 bases fitting TRBD1. The CDR3 spans 15 residues. The junction had 9 bases not matched to a gene; V was cut back by 4 bases and J by 5 bases. CDR1 and CDR2 from the germline V gene are LNHDA and SQIVND (reference sequence). CDR3 loop: CASSRADRVGTEAFF. The CDR3 DNA reads as TGTGCCAGTAGTAGGGCGGACAGGGTGGGAACTGAAGCTTTCTTT. The full variable domain, in which reference TRBV19 and TRBJ1-1 provide the parts outside the CDR3, is DGGITQSPKYLFRKEGQNVTLSCEQNLNHDAMYWYRQDPGQGLRLIYYSQIVNDFQKGDIAEGYSVSREKKESFPLTVTSAQKNPTAFYLCASSRADRVGTEAFFGQGTRLTVV.

This clone has a handful of counts. V is TRBV19 and J is TRBJ1-2, with D unclear. The germline V and J ends were trimmed by 5 bases and 4 bases, with 17 bases remaining between them. Per germline, CDR1 LNHDA and CDR2 SQIVND (reference sequence). The CDR3 spans 15 residues. CDR3 in amino acids: CASSLRDPSGYGYTF. CDR3 nucleotide sequence: TGTGCCAGTAGTTTACGGGATCCATCGGGCTATGGCTACACCTTC.

The chain recombines TRBV12-3 or TRBV12-4 with TRBJ1-2, with D hard to call. There are 13 residues in the CDR3. V lost 3 bases and J 7 bases, leaving 12 bases between the germline ends. The CDR3 DNA reads as TGTGCCAGCAGTTTCGACCGGGGAGTTGGCTACACCTTC. As protein: CASSFDRGVGYTF.

In its sample, this clone was seen a few times. CDR3 sequence (DNA): TGTGCCAGCAGTGAGCAGGGATTGAGAGAAAAACTGTTTTTT. Residues: CASSEQGLREKLFF. The rearrangement joins TRBV6-1 to TRBJ1-4; D may be TRBD1 (5 bases). The CDR3 sequence is 14 residues long. With 3 bases removed from V and 8 bases from J, the gap between germline ends came to 13 bases. Per the germline V gene, CDR1 is MNHNS and CDR2 is SASEGT.